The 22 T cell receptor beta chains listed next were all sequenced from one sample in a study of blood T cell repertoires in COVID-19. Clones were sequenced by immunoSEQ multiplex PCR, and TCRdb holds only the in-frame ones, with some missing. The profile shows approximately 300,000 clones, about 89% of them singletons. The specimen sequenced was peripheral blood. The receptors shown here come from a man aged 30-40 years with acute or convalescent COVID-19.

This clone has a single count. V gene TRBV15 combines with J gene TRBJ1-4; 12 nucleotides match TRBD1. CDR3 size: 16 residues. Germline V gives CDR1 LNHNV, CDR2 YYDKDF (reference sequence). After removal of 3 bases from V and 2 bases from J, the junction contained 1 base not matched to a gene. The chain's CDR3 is CATSRGQGATNEKLFF. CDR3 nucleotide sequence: TGTGCCACCAGCAGGGGACAGGGGGCGACTAATGAAAAACTGTTTTTT.

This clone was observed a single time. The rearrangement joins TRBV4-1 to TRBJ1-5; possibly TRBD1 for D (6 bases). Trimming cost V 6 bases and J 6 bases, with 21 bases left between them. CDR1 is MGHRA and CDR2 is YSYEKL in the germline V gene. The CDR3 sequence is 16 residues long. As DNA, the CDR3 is TGCGCCAGCAGTCACAGGGCATTAAAAGTCGGTCAGCCCCAGCATTTT. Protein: CASSHRALKVGQPQHF.

CDR3 coding DNA: TGCGCCAGCAGCTCGCGGGTACGAACCGATACGCAGTATTTT. Protein: CASSSRVRTDTQYF. This chain uses TRBV5-1 with TRBJ2-3, with D possibly being TRBD2 (5 bases). Germline V lookup: CDR1 SGHRS, CDR2 YFSETQ. V was pared by 3 bases and J by 6 bases, with 14 bases between. This CDR3 has 14 amino acids.

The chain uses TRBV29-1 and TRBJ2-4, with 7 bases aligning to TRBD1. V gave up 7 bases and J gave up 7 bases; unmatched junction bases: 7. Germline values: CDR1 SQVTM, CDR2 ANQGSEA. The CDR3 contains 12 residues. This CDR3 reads CSGTGDLNIQYF. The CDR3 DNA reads TGCAGCGGCACAGGGGATCTCAACATTCAGTACTTC.

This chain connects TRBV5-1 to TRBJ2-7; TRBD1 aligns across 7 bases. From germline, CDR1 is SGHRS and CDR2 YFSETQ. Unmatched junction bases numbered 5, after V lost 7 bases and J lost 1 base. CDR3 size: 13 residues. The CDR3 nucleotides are TGCGCCAGCCGAGTGACAGGGTCCTACGAGCAGTACTTC. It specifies CASRVTGSYEQYF. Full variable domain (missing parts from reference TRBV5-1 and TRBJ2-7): KAGVTQTPRYLIKTRGQQVTLSCSPISGHRSVSWYQQTPGQGLQFLFEYFSETQRNKGNFPGRFSGRQFSNSRSEMNVSTLELGDSALYLCASRVTGSYEQYFGPGTRLTVT.

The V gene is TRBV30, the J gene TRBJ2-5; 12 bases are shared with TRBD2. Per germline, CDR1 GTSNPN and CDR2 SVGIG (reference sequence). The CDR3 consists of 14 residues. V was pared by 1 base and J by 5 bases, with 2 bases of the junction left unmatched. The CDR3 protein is CAWSGTSGIETQYF. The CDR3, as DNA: TGTGCCTGGAGTGGGACTAGCGGGATTGAGACCCAGTACTTC.

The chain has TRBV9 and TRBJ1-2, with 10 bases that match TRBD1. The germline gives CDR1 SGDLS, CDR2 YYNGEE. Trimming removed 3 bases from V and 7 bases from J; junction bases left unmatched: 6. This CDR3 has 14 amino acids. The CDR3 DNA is TGTGCCAGCAGCGGGGACAGGGGAAACGCTGGCTACACCTTC. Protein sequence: CASSGDRGNAGYTF.

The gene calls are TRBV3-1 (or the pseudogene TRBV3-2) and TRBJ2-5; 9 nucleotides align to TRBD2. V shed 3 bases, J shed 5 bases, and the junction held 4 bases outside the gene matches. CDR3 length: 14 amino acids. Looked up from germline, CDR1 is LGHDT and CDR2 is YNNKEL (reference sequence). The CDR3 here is CASSQTTSGETQYF. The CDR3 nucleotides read TGTGCCAGCAGCCAGACCACTAGCGGGGAGACCCAGTACTTC.

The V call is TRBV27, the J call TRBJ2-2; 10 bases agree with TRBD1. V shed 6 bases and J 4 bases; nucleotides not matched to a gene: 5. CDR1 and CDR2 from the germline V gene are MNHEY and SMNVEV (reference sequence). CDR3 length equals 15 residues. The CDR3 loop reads CASRRWTGGTGELFF. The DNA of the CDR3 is TGTGCCAGCAGGCGATGGACAGGGGGCACCGGGGAGCTGTTTTTT.

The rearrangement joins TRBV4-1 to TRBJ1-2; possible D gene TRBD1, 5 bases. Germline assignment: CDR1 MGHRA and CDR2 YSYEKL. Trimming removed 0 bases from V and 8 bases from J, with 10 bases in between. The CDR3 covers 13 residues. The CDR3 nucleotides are TGCGCCAGCAGCCAAGAAACGGGGGAAGGCTACACCTTC. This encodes CASSQETGEGYTF.

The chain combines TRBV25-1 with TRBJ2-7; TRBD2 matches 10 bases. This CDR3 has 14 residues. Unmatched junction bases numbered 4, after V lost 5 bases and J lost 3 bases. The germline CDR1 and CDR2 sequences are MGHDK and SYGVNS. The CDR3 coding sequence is TGTGCCAGCAGTAGGACTAGCGGTTACTACGAGCAGTACTTC. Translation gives CASSRTSGYYEQYF.

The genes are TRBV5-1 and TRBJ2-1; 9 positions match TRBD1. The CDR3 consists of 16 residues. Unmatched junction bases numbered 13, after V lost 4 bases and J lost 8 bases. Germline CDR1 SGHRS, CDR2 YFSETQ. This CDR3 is CASSLLRDREVDEQFF. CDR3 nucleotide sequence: TGCGCCAGCAGCCTACTCAGGGACAGGGAGGTCGATGAGCAGTTCTTC.

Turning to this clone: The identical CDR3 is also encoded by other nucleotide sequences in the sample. As DNA, the CDR3 is TGCGCCAGCAGCTCCGGGACTAGCGGGGATACGCAGTATTTT. Translated, it gives CASSSGTSGDTQYF. The chain couples TRBV5-1 to TRBJ2-3, with 12 bases that match TRBD2. V shed 3 bases and J 6 bases; nucleotides not matched to a gene: 2. The germline V gene encodes CDR1 SGHRS and CDR2 YFSETQ. This CDR3 is built from 14 residues.

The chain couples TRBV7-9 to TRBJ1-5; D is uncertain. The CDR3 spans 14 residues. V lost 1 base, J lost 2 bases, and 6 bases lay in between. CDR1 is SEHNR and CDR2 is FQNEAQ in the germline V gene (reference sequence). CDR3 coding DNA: TGTGCCAGCAGCTTAGAACCGGGCAATCAGCCCCAGCATTTT. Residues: CASSLEPGNQPQHF.

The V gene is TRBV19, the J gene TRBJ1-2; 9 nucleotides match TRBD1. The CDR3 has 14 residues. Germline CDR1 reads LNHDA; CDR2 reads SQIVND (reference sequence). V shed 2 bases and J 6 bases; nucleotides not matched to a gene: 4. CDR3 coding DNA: TGTGCCAGTAGTATAAGACGGGACAGGGATGGCTACACCTTC. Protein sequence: CASSIRRDRDGYTF.

CDR3 nucleotides: TGTGCCAGCAGCGTAGAAACGGTGGGGGGACTAGATATAGCCGGGGAGCTGTTTTTT. It is translated as CASSVETVGGLDIAGELFF. The chain links TRBV9 to TRBJ2-2; 8 nucleotides agree with TRBD2. This CDR3 has 19 amino acids. After removal of 0 bases from V and 6 bases from J, the junction contained 16 bases not matched to a gene. Germline V gene sequence: CDR1 SGDLS, CDR2 YYNGEE.

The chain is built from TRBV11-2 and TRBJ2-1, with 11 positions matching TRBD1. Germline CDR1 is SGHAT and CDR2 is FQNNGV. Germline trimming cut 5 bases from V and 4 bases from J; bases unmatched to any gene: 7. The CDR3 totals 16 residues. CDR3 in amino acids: CASSGLGQGDYNEQFF. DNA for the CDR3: TGTGCCAGCAGCGGGCTGGGACAGGGGGATTACAATGAGCAGTTCTTC.

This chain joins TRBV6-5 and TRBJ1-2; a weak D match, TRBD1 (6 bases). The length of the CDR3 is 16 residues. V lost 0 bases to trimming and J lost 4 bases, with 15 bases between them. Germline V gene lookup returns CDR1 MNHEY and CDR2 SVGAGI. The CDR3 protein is CASSYSRTATFYGYTF. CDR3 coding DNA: TGTGCCAGCAGTTACTCTCGGACAGCAACCTTCTATGGCTACACCTTC.

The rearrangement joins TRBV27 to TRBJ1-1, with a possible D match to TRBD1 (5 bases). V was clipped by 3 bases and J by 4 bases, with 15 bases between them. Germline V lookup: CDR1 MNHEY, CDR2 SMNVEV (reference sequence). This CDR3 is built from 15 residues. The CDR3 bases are TGTGCCAGCAGTTTTAATAGGGGCGCGATCACTGAAGCTTTCTTT. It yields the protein CASSFNRGAITEAFF.

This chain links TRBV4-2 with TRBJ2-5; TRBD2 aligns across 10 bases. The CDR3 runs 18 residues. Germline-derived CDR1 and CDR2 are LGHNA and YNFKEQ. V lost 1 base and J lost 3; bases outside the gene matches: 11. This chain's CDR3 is CASSQGEAGGITEETQYF. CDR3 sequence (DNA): TGTGCCAGCAGCCAAGGGGAAGCGGGAGGGATCACAGAAGAGACCCAGTACTTC.

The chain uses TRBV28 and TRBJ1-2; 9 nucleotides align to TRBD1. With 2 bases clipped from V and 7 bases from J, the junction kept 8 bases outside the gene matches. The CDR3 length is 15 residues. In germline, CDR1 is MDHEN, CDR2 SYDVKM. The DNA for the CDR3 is TGTGCCAGCAGTTTAGGCACAGGGGGCGCGGGTGGCTACACCTTC. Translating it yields CASSLGTGGAGGYTF.

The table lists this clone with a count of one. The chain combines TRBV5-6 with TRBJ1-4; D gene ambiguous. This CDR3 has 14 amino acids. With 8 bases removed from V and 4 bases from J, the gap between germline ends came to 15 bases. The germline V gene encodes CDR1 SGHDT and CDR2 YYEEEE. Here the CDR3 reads CASRFGRNNEKLFF. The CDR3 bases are TGTGCCAGTCGATTCGGCAGGAATAATGAAAAACTGTTTTTT.